Listed below are T cell receptor beta chains from one sample, sequenced in a study of shared clonotypes between healthy human individuals. TCRdb keeps only in-frame clones here, not all; method: immunoSEQ multiplex PCR. The sample yields fewer than 850,000 clones, 55% to 75% seen once. Source material: memory CD4+ T cells sorted from blood. Receptor source: a woman aged 25-40 years in good health. The CDR3 runs from the conserved cysteine through the conserved F or W. The order of the fields is clone size, J gene, D gene, V gene, CDR3 DNA, CDR3 protein. A D gene is named only where the DNA matches it firmly. Where a row states a size, it is once, few, many or the class of an expanded clone; other rows omit it.

size: few
J: TRBJ1-5
D: TRBD1
V: TRBV27
DNA: TGTGCCAGCAGCCCAACAGGGGCCGCTGCCTTTAGCAATCAGCCCCAGCATTTT
CDR3: CASSPTGAAAFSNQPQHF

size: once
J: TRBJ2-2
D: NA
V: TRBV30
DNA: TGTGCCTGGAGTGTTGACTATAATCCGGGGGAGCTGTTTTTT
CDR3: CAWSVDYNPGELFF

size: NA
J: TRBJ1-2
D: TRBD1
V: TRBV28
DNA: TGTGCCAGCAGTTTCTGGACAGGGGGTGGCTACACCTTC
CDR3: CASSFWTGGGYTF

size: NA
J: TRBJ1-1
D: NA
V: TRBV10-3
DNA: TGTGCCATCAGTGAGGCCAACACTGAAGCTTTCTTT
CDR3: CAISEANTEAFF

size: NA
J: TRBJ2-7
D: NA
V: TRBV27
DNA: TGTGCCAGCAAGGAAAGGGGCGAGCAGTACTTC
CDR3: CASKERGEQYF

size: NA
J: TRBJ1-5
D: NA
V: TRBV6-1
DNA: TGTGCCAGCAGCTCCGCCCGGGGGGGAGGGGTGCCCCAGCATTTT
CDR3: CASSSARGGGVPQHF

size: NA
J: TRBJ1-1
D: NA
V: TRBV28
DNA: TGTGCCAGCACCAACAGGCCTATCACTGAAGCTTTCTTT
CDR3: CASTNRPITEAFF

size: NA
J: TRBJ2-7
D: TRBD2
V: TRBV7-2
DNA: TGTGCCAGCAGCTTAGTATCAGCGGGAGACTACGAGCAGTACTTC
CDR3: CASSLVSAGDYEQYF

size: few
J: TRBJ2-7
D: NA
V: TRBV28
DNA: TGTGCCAGCAGTTTCAGTGGCGACGGCAGCTACGAGCAGTACTTC
CDR3: CASSFSGDGSYEQYF

size: NA
J: TRBJ2-5
D: NA
V: TRBV7-9
DNA: TGTGCCAGCAGCTCCCAGGTCGAGCTAAGGAGGGAGACCCAGTACTTC
CDR3: CASSSQVELRRETQYF

size: NA
J: TRBJ2-1
D: TRBD2
V: TRBV5-1
DNA: TGCGCCAGCAGCTTGGTTCGTACTAGCGGGTCCGAACCACATGAGCAGTTCTTC
CDR3: CASSLVRTSGSEPHEQFF

size: once
J: TRBJ2-2
D: NA
V: TRBV28
DNA: TGTGCCAGCAGTTTATCACGAGTGGTAGCCGGGGAGCTGTTTTTT
CDR3: CASSLSRVVAGELFF

size: NA
J: TRBJ2-7
D: TRBD1
V: TRBV28
DNA: TGTGCCAGCAGTTCAGGCGGGGACAGGGGAAGCAACGAGCAGTACTTC
CDR3: CASSSGGDRGSNEQYF

size: NA
J: TRBJ2-2
D: NA
V: TRBV5-5
DNA: TGTGCCAGCAGCTTGGGTTTCGACACCGGGGAGCTGTTTTTT
CDR3: CASSLGFDTGELFF

size: NA
J: TRBJ2-7
D: NA
V: TRBV10-3
DNA: TGTGCCAGCCGAACAGGGGGCGGGAGGAACTACGAGCAGTACTTC
CDR3: CASRTGGGRNYEQYF

size: NA
J: TRBJ1-2
D: TRBD1
V: TRBV28
DNA: TGTGCCAGCAGCCATAGACAGGGCTTAGGCTATGGCTACACCTTC
CDR3: CASSHRQGLGYGYTF